This T cell receptor (beta chain) appears in the sequencing data of a study of T cells expressing NK-cell markers. The wider study: Sequencing covered eight donors, seven HCMV-seropositive and one seronegative. General study points: The leading position in the CD3+CD56-NKG2C+ fraction of a few donors also went to these clonotypes. Questions lingered over whether expanded NKG2C+ T cell clones were HCMV-specific.

TCRdb reworked the 5' RACE reads into one entry per CDR3 protein, no DNA. Here the sample table reports about 390,000 distinct CDR3 sequences. The length of the CDR3 is 13 residues. Germline lookup yields CDR1 SGHNT and CDR2 YENEEA. As to this clonotype: The antigen is undetermined.

This sequence joins TRBV11-3 and TRBJ2-1; TCRdb picks TRBD2, but there is no DNA to check that call. This clonotype was sampled from a woman aged 45-60 years in good health. The sample consisted of blood T cells: a sorted CD56 or NKG2C T cell subset, CD4+ or CD8+ T cells, or bulk PBMC T cells (not recorded which). CDR3 loop: CASSSSPAGEQFF.